Sequencing of this T cell receptor (beta chain) was carried out in a study of cytomegalovirus exposure and HLA in healthy donors (dated by TCRdb to 2016 to 2017). For context, the study as a whole: An earlier analysis of 587 of the donors reported about 290 Gb of sequence data and 100 million to 140 million unique TCR beta sequences from approximately 180 million T cells. Using immunosequencing, the study profiled T cell repertoires from 640 or so subjects and related those repertoires to cytomegalovirus serostatus. High-throughput TCR immunosequencing, statistical association of individual TCRs with disease status, and machine learning were combined to predict cytomegalovirus infection status. A later genetic analysis used genome-wide SNP genotypes for about three fifths of the roughly 700 donors, treating that subset as a discovery cohort. The genetic ancestry cluster associated with self-reported Caucasian donors included roughly four fifths of the roughly 410 genotyped donors. All discovery cohort repertoires had been generated on a single sequencing platform. A later analysis re-analyzed previously published TCR beta repertoires from 500 to 700 donors and added high-resolution HLA genotyping to study TCR occurrence patterns. About 320 gigabases of sequencing data and tens of millions of unique TCR sequences were included in an early release covering around 600 HLA-typed donors. The number of donors typed differed by locus, with about 629-640 for A, B, C, DRB1 and DQB1, more than 500 for DQA1, some 570 for DPA1, and some 450 for DPB1. Rather than using new phenotypic data, the later analysis identified candidate immune exposures from TCR beta sequences and from how often those sequences occurred across donors. Across 398 genotyped donors of the cohort, an average of roughly 250,000 unique TCR beta nucleotide sequences per donor were sequenced, and roughly a sixth of those sequences were non-productive. HLA typing included class I and class II loci at four-digit resolution. In an earlier analysis of roughly 540 of the donors, high-throughput TCR beta sequencing was used to judge whether each TCR beta V gene segment behaved as functional or pseudogenic. In addition to the first cohort of hundreds of subjects, a separate validation cohort of 130 or so different subjects was used. A few DR-DQ haplotypes were treated as single units for association and clustering because of strong linkage in the cohort. Donor age, sex, ethnicity and CMV serostatus were collected together with the repertoire data. The study aimed to test whether cataloging public T cell receptors could reveal signatures of past pathogen exposure.

The library relied on the immunoSEQ multiplex PCR assay. For the multiplex PCR, a mixture combining 60 forward primers for TCR Vbeta segments and 13 reverse primers for TCR Jbeta segments was used. The CDR3 region of rearranged TCR beta genes was amplified from genomic DNA by a multiplex PCR assay. The amplified TCR beta libraries were sequenced on the Illumina HiSeq System as 87-base-pair reads. In the original analysis: A later analysis counted about 80 million unique TCR beta chains across the 666 repertoires, and 9 million to 14 million of these chains were shared by at least two donors. To remove PCR and sequencing errors, raw reads were error-corrected and collapsed into unique sequences using a nearest-neighbor algorithm that merged closely related sequences. V, D and J gene segments were assigned by aligning CDR3 sequences to IMGT reference sequences. For a sequence to be retained, a match of at least six nucleotides to both a V gene segment and a J gene segment was required. Rearrangements were called productive when the CDR3 lacked stop codons and stayed in frame with V and J; all others were non-productive. CDR3 was defined by IMGT convention, running from the second conserved V-encoded cysteine to the conserved J-encoded phenylalanine. The earlier analysis of a few hundred of the donors excluded sequences that lacked an unambiguous match to a single V gene segment. In an earlier analysis of approximately 590 of the donors, V segments were called functional above 56.7% productive rearrangements and were called segregating when the between-donor standard deviation exceeded 5%. To diagnose cytomegalovirus status from the catalog of TCR beta chain sequences, a statistical classification framework was built. In a later analysis, TCR nucleotide sequences were compared against IMGT/GENE-DB human TR gene sequences so that V and J genes could be assigned. The TCRdist pipeline was used in a later analysis to assign CDR3 sequences and most-parsimonious VDJ recombination scenarios. In a later analysis, every TCR beta chain was defined by the combination of its CDR3 amino acid sequence and its V-gene family, and reads without a unique V-gene family were dropped. A later analysis removed 450 to 600 highly shared, low-generation-probability nucleotide sequences to deal with suspected cross-contamination and a sequencing artifact. In a later analysis, a clonal expansion index for each public chain was calculated from normalized within-repertoire ranks of inferred template counts. Generation probabilities in a later analysis came from a VDJ recombination model fitted to out-of-frame rearrangements, and those results were checked against IGoR. In a later analysis, hypergeometric tests were used to score TCR-TCR, TCR-HLA and TCR-CMV co-occurrence, with a repertoire-size bias correction applied to TCR pairs. A later analysis estimated false discovery rates by permuting HLA or CMV assignments 20 times. In a later analysis, co-occurring TCRs were grouped with DBSCAN, and TCRdist sequence similarity was added when clustering was performed within HLA-allele-positive subsets. For co-occurrence clustering, repertoires with fewer than 30,000 or more than 120,000 public chains were excluded, along with a handful of repertoires with anomalous nucleotide sharing. The table comes from immuneACCESS by way of TCRdb, which keeps in-frame sequences with V and J called. Part of the clones is missing from these tables; in studies checked, under half for an unresolved V gene and the rest for unknown reasons. Clone size and the V and J calls come from that table; the DNA yielded D and trimming. This sample is represented by 120,000 or so clones; more than 80% of them were singletons. Jointly, the top ten make up 1% of the sample.

The cohort comprised 670 or so healthy bone marrow donors. All cohort members were sampled while nominally healthy, although unrecorded immune exposures were likely present. The donor was CMV seronegative and belonged to the group of 352 seronegative cohort members. Every donor gave a peripheral blood sample, and the peripheral blood mononuclear cells from that sample were used for TCR beta sequencing. Genomic DNA was extracted from the blood cell samples with the Qiagen DNeasy Blood Extraction Kit. Its CDR3 holds 15 amino acids, cysteine through phenylalanine. This entry keeps only the CDR3 DNA: 45 bases, framed from base 1. The germline V gene yields SNHLY for CDR1 and FYNNEI for CDR2. Trimming accounts for 3 bases at V and 6 bases at J, while the number of junction bases matched to no gene is 7. Broader findings and caveats from the paper: In a later genetic analysis, fewer N-insertions in productive TCRs were reported among donors in an Asian-associated ancestry cluster than the 666-donor mean. The authors suggested that the approach could potentially be extended to other disease states and immunological phenotypes. An earlier analysis of some 560 of the donors showed that most TCR beta V segments appeared in productive rearrangements either about 87% or about 30% of the time, which broadly matched IMGT annotations. In a later analysis, some 18,000 TCR beta sequences were associated with specific HLA alleles at a false discovery rate of 0.05. Immune exposure information for the cohort was limited to CMV serostatus. An association between a missense DCLRE1C variant and V-gene and J-gene trimming of TCR beta chains was found in a later genetic analysis and replicated in an independent cohort. A further reported finding was that TCR beta sequences accurately predicted the HLA-A and HLA-B alleles for most subjects in the first cohort. In both the original and validation cohorts, the classifier was reported to diagnose cytomegalovirus status with high specificity and sensitivity. Some IMGT-functional V segments, including TRBV6-2 and TRBV6-3, could not be told apart with the 87-base-pair reads, so those segments were excluded. Because counts were too low, more than 15 rarely observed V segments, including chromosome 9 orphons, were excluded from the earlier analysis of some 540 of the donors. In a later analysis, TCR association rates were found to vary across HLA loci, with the most associated TCRs seen for DRB1 alleles and the fewest for HLA-C alleles. Most TCR sequences were observed very rarely across donors, whereas some public TCRs were present in many individuals. Presence/absence analyses assumed roughly uniform sequencing depth across donors, an assumption that may not hold. Correlated functional status among segregating V segments might reflect linkage disequilibrium, but an unknown experimental factor could not be ruled out. The study gave a list of some 150 TCR beta chains associated with cytomegalovirus. According to a later analysis, parvovirus B19, influenza, CMV and Epstein-Barr virus appeared linked to several top co-occurrence clusters. When HLA alleles, especially DR and DQ, strongly co-occurred, attributing TCR associations to individual alleles was difficult. Because HLA typing was unavailable for some donors at each locus, only the typed subset was used in association tests. The cohort was sequenced for TCR beta chains only, and without alpha or paired-chain data the features that could be detected were limited. Most CMV-associated TCR beta chains appeared to be HLA-restricted in a later analysis, and the HLA associations seemed to be driven largely by CMV exposure. In a later analysis, HLA-associated TCR beta chains showed more clonal expansion and lower generation probabilities than non-associated chains that were equally common. In vitro tests confirmed that a few of the cytomegalovirus-associated TCR beta chains recognize cytomegalovirus antigens. A cluster of highly shared sequence variants was judged likely to be a technical artifact of the sequencing pipeline.

With regard to this clone: This clone's antigen is unknown. Nothing much larger sits one base from this clone, and base qualities are not available.

The specimen was PBMCs. The sequence is built from TRBV2 and TRBJ1-5, with 8 central nucleotides matching TRBD1. This TCR was sampled from a man aged 40-55 years in good health and CMV-seronegative. The bases are TGTGCCAGCAGTGACGACAGGGGTGTGGGTCAGCCCCAGCATTTT. It translates to CASSDDRGVGQPQHF.